This passage covers 9 T cell receptor beta chains from one sample sequenced in a study of graft-versus-host responses after intestinal transplantation. Repertoires were generated with immunoSEQ multiplex PCR, while TCRdb's copy carries only in-frame clones and drops some. The sample consists of 80,000 to 100,000 clones, roughly nine tenths of them appearing once. These TCRs' antigens remain unknown. The input for sequencing was unstimulated CD4+ T cells sorted from spleen or lymph node cells, taken before intestinal transplant. Source of these receptors: a human donor who received an intestinal transplant.

V and J are TRBV19 and TRBJ2-7, with 7 bases identical to TRBD2. The J segment lost 0 bases and the V segment lost 5 bases, leaving 10 bases of the junction unmatched. The CDR3 runs to 16 residues. CDR1 and CDR2 from the germline V gene are LNHDA and SQIVND (reference sequence). Here the CDR3 reads CASSSGGEGLSYEQYF. CDR3 nucleotide sequence: TGTGCCAGTAGTTCGGGGGGAGAGGGACTCTCCTACGAGCAGTACTTC.

This sequence joins TRBV6-7 and TRBJ2-7, with 7 bases identical to TRBD2. TRBV6-7 is treated as an ORF (open reading frame) with a function not yet certain. The CDR3 sequence is 14 residues long. V dropped 5 bases and J dropped 3; count of bases not matched to a gene: 7. CDR3 sequence: CASSPPRDYYEQYF. The CDR3, as DNA: TGTGCCAGCAGTCCCCCCAGGGACTACTACGAGCAGTACTTC.

This chain joins TRBV5-1 and TRBJ1-1; D remains unclear. Germline V gives CDR1 SGHRS, CDR2 YFSETQ. V was shortened by 6 bases and J by 7 bases, with 10 bases between the two germline ends. The length of the CDR3 is 11 residues. In DNA, the CDR3 is TGCGCCAGCACCCGGGGTGGTGAAGCTTTCTTT. It translates to CASTRGGEAFF.

CDR3 sequence (DNA): TGTGCCAGCAGTGGACAGGCGAATAGCAATCAGCCCCAGCATTTT. As protein: CASSGQANSNQPQHF. The chain couples TRBV6-1 to TRBJ1-5; D is possibly TRBD1 (6 bases). The CDR3 is made up of 15 amino acids. Per the germline V gene, CDR1 is MNHNS and CDR2 is SASEGT. Trimming shortened V by 4 bases and J by 0 bases, and 10 bases separated the two germline ends.

This sequence joins TRBV9 and TRBJ2-7; D might be TRBD2 (6 bases). Trimming stripped 4 bases from V and 3 bases from J, with 17 bases between. This CDR3 comprises 15 residues. Germline V CDR1 and CDR2: SGDLS, YYNGEE. The CDR3 DNA reads as TGTGCCAGCAGCTCCTTGTGGGGGGTCCTCTACGAGCAGTACTTC. Residues: CASSSLWGVLYEQYF.

V is TRBV10-3 and J is TRBJ1-1; TRBD1 matches at 7 bases. The CDR3 extends over 12 amino acids. V gave up 6 bases and J gave up 4 bases; unmatched junction bases: 2. Germline values: CDR1 ENHRY, CDR2 SYGVKD. The CDR3, as DNA: TGTGCCATCAGCCAGGGGGGCACTGAAGCTTTCTTT. It encodes CAISQGGTEAFF.

This chain links TRBV18 with TRBJ1-2; maybe TRBD1 (6 bases). CDR3 length: 16 residues. With 0 bases removed from V and 2 bases from J, the gap between germline ends came to 13 bases. CDR1 is KGHSH and CDR2 is LQKENI in the germline V gene. CDR3 sequence: CASSPPGGGLNYGYTF. CDR3 DNA: TGTGCCAGCTCACCACCGGGAGGGGGTCTGAACTATGGCTACACCTTC.

This clone has just one count. The J gene is TRBJ2-1, the V gene TRBV27; 8 positions agree with TRBD1. Trimming cost V 2 bases and J 4 bases; bases outside gene matches: 4. The CDR3 has 15 amino acids. The V gene's germline CDR1 is MNHEY and CDR2 SMNVEV (reference sequence). The CDR3 loop reads CASSLEGQGYNEQFF. The CDR3 DNA reads TGTGCCAGCAGTTTAGAAGGACAGGGTTACAATGAGCAGTTCTTC.

The rearrangement uses TRBV2 and TRBJ2-3; 11 positions agree with TRBD2. Unmatched junction bases numbered 1, after V lost 4 bases and J lost 4 bases. From germline, CDR1 is SNHLY and CDR2 FYNNEI. The CDR3 has 14 residues. CDR3 sequence: CASSGLAGSDTQYF. The CDR3 nucleotides read TGTGCCAGCAGTGGACTAGCGGGATCAGATACGCAGTATTTT. The full variable domain, rest sourced from reference TRBV2 and TRBJ2-3, is EPEVTQTPSHQVTQMGQEVILRCVPISNHLYFYWYRQILGQKVEFLVSFYNNEISEKSEIFDDQFSVERPDGSNFTLKIRSTKLEDSAMYFCASSGLAGSDTQYFGPGTRLTVL.